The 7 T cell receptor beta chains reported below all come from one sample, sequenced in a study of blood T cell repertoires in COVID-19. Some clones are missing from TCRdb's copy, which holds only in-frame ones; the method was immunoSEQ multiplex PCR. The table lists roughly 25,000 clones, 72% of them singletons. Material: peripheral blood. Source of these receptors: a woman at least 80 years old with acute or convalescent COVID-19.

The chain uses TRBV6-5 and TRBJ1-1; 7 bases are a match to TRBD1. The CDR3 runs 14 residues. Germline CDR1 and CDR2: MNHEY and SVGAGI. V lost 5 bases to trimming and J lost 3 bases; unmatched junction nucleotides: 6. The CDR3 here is CASSRRDRDTEAFF. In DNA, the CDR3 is TGTGCCAGCAGTCGCCGGGACAGAGACACTGAAGCTTTCTTT.

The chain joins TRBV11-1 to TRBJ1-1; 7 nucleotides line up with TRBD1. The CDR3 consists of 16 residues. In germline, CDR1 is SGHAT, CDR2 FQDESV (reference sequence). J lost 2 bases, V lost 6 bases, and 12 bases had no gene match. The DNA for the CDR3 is TGTGCCAGCAGGCAGAGACAGGGTGGTGCAAACACTGAAGCTTTCTTT. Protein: CASRQRQGGANTEAFF.

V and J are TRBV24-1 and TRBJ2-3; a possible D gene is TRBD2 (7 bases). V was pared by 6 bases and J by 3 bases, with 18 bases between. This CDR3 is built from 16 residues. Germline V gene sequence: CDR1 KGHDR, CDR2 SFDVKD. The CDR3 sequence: CATSLGGLALTDTQYF. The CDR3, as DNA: TGTGCCACCAGTCTGGGGGGGCTGGCCCTTACAGATACGCAGTATTTT.

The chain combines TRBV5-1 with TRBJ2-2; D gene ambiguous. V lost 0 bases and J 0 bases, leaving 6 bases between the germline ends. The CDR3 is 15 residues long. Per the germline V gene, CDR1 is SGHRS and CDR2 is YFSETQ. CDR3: CASSLAIANTGELFF. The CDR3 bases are TGCGCCAGCAGCTTGGCTATAGCGAACACCGGGGAGCTGTTTTTT.

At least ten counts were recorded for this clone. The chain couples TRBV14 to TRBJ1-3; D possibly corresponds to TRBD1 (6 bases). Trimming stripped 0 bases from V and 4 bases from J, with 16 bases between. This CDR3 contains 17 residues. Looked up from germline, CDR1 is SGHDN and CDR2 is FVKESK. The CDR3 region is CASSQEAGAWEGNTIYF. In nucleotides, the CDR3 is TGTGCCAGCAGCCAAGAAGCGGGGGCTTGGGAAGGAAACACCATATATTTT.

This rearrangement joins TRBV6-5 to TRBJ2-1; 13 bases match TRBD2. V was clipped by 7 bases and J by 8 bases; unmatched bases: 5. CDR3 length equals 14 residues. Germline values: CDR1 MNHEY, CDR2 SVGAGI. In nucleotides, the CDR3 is TGTGCCAGCAAACTAGCGGGGGGGCCCCATGAGCAGTTCTTC. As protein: CASKLAGGPHEQFF.

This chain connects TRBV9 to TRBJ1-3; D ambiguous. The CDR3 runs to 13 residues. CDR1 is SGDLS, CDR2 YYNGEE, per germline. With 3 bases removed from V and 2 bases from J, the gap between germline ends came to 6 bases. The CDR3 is CASSGRPGNTIYF. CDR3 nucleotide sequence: TGTGCCAGCAGCGGCAGGCCTGGAAACACCATATATTTT.